This T cell receptor beta chain was captured by sequencing in a study of cytomegalovirus exposure and HLA in healthy donors. Study observations and caveats: Most TCRs appeared rarely, but some public TCRs recurred in many donors. Looking again later, the authors saw that most CMV-associated TCR beta chains seemed HLA-restricted. No immune exposure information besides CMV serostatus was available.

In the PCR, 60 Vbeta and 13 Jbeta primers were used. Using immunoSEQ multiplex PCR, the repertoire was profiled, and TCRdb retains in-frame clones only, with some absent. The table records under 200,000 clones, roughly 13% of them present only once. In its sample, this clone was seen a few times. Antigen unknown. Trimming took 2 bases from V and 8 from J, leaving 26 bases between them. The CDR3 consists of 18 residues. CDR1 and CDR2 (germline): LGHNT, FRNRAP. Sequenced sample: PBMCs. The receptor was isolated from a man in his forties or fifties in good health and CMV-seropositive. This sequence joins TRBV12-5 and TRBJ2-3; D perhaps matches TRBD2 (7 bases). The CDR3 reads CASGLTQGGGGPWGTQYF. The CDR3 DNA reads as TGTGCTAGTGGTTTGACACAAGGAGGCGGGGGCCCCTGGGGTACGCAGTATTTT.